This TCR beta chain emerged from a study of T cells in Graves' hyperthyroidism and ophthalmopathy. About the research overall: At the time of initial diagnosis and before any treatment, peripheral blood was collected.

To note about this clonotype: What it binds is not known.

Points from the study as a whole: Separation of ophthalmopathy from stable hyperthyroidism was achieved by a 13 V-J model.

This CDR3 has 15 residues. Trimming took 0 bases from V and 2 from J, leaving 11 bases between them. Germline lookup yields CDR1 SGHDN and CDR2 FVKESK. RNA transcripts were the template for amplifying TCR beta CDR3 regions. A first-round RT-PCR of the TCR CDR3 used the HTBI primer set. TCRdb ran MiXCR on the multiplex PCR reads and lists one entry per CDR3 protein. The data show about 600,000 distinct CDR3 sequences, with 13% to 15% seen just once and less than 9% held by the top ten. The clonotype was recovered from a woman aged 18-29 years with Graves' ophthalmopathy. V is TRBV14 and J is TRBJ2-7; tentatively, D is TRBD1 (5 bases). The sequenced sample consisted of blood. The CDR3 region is CASSQEVDSPYEQYF. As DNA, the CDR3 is TGTGCCAGCAGCCAAGAGGTCGACAGCCCCTACGAGCAGTACTTC.